The 7 T cell receptor beta chains listed next were all sequenced from one sample in a study of blood T cell repertoires in COVID-19. The table came from immunoSEQ multiplex PCR; TCRdb's copy has only in-frame clones and leaves some out. Among 400,000 or so clones, roughly 86% were seen once, and the ten largest hold 3%. Sequenced input: peripheral blood. Receptors originate from a human donor in a cohort sampled during active COVID-19.

The chain links TRBV5-4 to TRBJ2-4; D is possibly TRBD2 (6 bases). Germline values: CDR1 SGHNT, CDR2 YYREEE (reference sequence). The V gene lost 2 bases and the J gene lost 0 bases, with 12 bases spanning the gap. The CDR3 length is 16 residues. CDR3 amino acids: CASSFRDGRAKNIQYF. The CDR3 DNA reads as TGTGCCAGCAGCTTCCGGGACGGGAGAGCCAAAAACATTCAGTACTTC.

This chain uses TRBV9 with TRBJ1-3; D is ambiguous. The V gene's germline CDR1 is SGDLS and CDR2 YYNGEE. CDR3 length: 15 amino acids. Trimming left V 2 bases short and J 2 bases short, with 11 bases between. The CDR3 spells CASSVAGKTGNTIYF. The CDR3 DNA sequence: TGTGCCAGCAGCGTTGCGGGGAAAACTGGAAACACCATATATTTT. The complete variable domain, with remaining parts taken from reference TRBV9 and TRBJ1-3, reads DSGVTQTPKHLITATGQRVTLRCSPRSGDLSVYWYQQSLDQGLQFLIQYYNGEERAKGNILERFSAQQFPDLHSELNLSSLELGDSALYFCASSVAGKTGNTIYFGEGSWLTVV.

This chain links TRBV7-2 with TRBJ1-1; 10 bases map to TRBD1. V was clipped by 5 bases and J by 4 bases; unmatched bases: 7. This CDR3 region has 15 residues. Germline CDR1 reads SGHTA; CDR2 reads FQGNSA. The CDR3, as DNA: TGTGCCAGCAGCATCTCGACAGGGGGCACCACTGAAGCTTTCTTT. Translation: CASSISTGGTTEAFF.

The chain recombines TRBV5-1 with TRBJ1-4; a weak D match, TRBD1 (5 bases). The germline CDR1 and CDR2 sequences are SGHRS and YFSETQ. CDR3 length equals 14 residues. Trimming shortened V by 0 bases and J by 5 bases, and 8 bases separated the two germline ends. The CDR3 region is CASSLAGGNEKLFF. The CDR3 DNA follows: TGCGCCAGCAGCTTGGCGGGGGGGAATGAAAAACTGTTTTTT.

The rearrangement uses TRBV6-5 and TRBJ2-7; TRBD2 agrees at 7 bases. This CDR3 is built from 15 residues. Germline-derived CDR1 and CDR2 are MNHEY and SVGAGI. J lost 2 bases, V lost 2 bases, and 6 bases had no gene match. The CDR3 region is CASSYRASGPYEQYF. Here the CDR3 DNA reads TGTGCCAGCAGTTACAGGGCTAGCGGACCCTACGAGCAGTACTTC.

The CDR3, as DNA: TGTGCCAGCAGTGAAGGGTCGAGGGGGCTTGGGTCTGACTATGGCTACACCTTC. This translates into CASSEGSRGLGSDYGYTF. V and J are TRBV6-1 and TRBJ1-2; 7 bases agree with TRBD1. With 1 base clipped from V and 3 bases from J, the junction kept 14 bases outside the gene matches. The germline CDR1 and CDR2 sequences are MNHNS and SASEGT. The CDR3 covers 18 residues.

V is TRBV7-3 and J is TRBJ2-5; TRBD1 matches at 10 bases. Trimming at V came to 4 bases and at J to 4 bases, leaving 3 bases not matched to a gene. Germline assignment: CDR1 SGHTA and CDR2 FQGTGA. The CDR3 has 14 amino acids. The CDR3 sequence is CASSYGDRGETQYF. The CDR3 DNA follows: TGTGCCAGCAGCTACGGGGACAGGGGAGAGACCCAGTACTTC.